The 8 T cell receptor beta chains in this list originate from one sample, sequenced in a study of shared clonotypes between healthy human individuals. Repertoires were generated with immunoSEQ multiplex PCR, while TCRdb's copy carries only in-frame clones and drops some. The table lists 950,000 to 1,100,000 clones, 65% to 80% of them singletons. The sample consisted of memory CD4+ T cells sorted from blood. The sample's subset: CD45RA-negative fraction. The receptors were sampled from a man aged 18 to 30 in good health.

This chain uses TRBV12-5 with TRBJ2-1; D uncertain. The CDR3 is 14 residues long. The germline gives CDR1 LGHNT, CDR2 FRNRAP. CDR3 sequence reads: CAYPQEALYNEQFF. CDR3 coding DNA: TGTGCCTACCCCCAGGAAGCTCTCTACAATGAGCAGTTCTTC. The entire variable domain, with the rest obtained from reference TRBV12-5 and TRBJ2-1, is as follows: DARVTQTPRHKVTEMGQEVTMRCQPILGHNTVFWYRQTMMQGLELLAYFRNRAPLDDSGMPKDRFSAEMPDATLATLKIQPSEPRDSAVYFCAYPQEALYNEQFFGPGTRLTVL.

In nucleotides, the CDR3 is TGTGCCAGTTCTTGGGGACTAGCGGGAGGGCGGAACAACTACAATGAGCAGTTCTTC. Protein: CASSWGLAGGRNNYNEQFF. This chain connects TRBV5-6 to TRBJ2-1; 16 bases match TRBD2. V shed 8 bases, J shed 3 bases, and the junction held 14 bases outside the gene matches. There are 19 residues in the CDR3. Germline V gene sequence: CDR1 SGHDT, CDR2 YYEEEE.

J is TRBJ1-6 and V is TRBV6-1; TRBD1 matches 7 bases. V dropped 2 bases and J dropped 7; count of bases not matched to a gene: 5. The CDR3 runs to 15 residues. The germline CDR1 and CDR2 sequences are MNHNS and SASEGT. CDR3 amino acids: CASSERGRWNSPLHF. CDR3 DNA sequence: TGTGCCAGCAGTGAAAGGGGGCGCTGGAATTCACCCCTCCACTTT.

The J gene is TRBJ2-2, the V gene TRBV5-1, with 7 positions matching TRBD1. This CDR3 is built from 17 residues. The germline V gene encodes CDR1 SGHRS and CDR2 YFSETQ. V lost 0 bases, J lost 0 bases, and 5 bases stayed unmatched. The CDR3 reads CASSLGGQRPNTGELFF. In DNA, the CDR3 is TGCGCCAGCAGCTTGGGGGGACAGCGCCCGAACACCGGGGAGCTGTTTTTT.

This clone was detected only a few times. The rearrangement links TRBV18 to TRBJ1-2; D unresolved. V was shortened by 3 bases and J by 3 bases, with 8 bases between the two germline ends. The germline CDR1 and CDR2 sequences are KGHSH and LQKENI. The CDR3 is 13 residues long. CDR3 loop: CASSPIHYYGYTF. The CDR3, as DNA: TGTGCCAGCTCACCGATCCATTACTATGGCTACACCTTC.

CDR3 coding DNA: TGTGCCATCAGGAGGACTAGCGGGGAATACAATGAGCAGTTCTTC. Translation gives CAIRRTSGEYNEQFF. The chain couples TRBV10-3 to TRBJ2-1, with 12 bases matching TRBD2. Looked up from germline, CDR1 is ENHRY and CDR2 is SYGVKD. The CDR3 spans 15 residues. With 6 bases clipped from V and 4 bases from J, the junction kept 4 bases outside the gene matches.

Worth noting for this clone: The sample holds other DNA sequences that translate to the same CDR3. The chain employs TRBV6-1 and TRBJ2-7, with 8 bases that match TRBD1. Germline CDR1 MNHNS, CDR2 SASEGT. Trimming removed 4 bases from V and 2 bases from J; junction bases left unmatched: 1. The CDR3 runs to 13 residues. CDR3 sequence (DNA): TGTGCCAGCAGTGGACAGGGGACCTACGAGCAGTACTTC. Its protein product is CASSGQGTYEQYF.

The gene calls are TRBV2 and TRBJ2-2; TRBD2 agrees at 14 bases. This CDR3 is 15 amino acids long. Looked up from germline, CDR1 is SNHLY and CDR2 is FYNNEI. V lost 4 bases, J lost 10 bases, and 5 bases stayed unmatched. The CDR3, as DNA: TGTGCCAGCAGTGGGACTAGCGGGAGGAAGGAGGAGCTGTTTTTT. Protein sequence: CASSGTSGRKEELFF.